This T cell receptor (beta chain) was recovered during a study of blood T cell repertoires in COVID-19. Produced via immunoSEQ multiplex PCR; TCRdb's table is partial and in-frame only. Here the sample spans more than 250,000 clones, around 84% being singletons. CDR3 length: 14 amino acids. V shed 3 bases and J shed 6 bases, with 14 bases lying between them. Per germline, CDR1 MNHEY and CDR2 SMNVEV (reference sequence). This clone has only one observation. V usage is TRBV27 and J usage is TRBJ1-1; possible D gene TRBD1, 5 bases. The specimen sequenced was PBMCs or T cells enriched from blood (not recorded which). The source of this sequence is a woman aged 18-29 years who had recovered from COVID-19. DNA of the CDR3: TGTGCCAGCAGTTTCCGCGGTCCCAGGGCTGAAGCTTTCTTT. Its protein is CASSFRGPRAEAFF.